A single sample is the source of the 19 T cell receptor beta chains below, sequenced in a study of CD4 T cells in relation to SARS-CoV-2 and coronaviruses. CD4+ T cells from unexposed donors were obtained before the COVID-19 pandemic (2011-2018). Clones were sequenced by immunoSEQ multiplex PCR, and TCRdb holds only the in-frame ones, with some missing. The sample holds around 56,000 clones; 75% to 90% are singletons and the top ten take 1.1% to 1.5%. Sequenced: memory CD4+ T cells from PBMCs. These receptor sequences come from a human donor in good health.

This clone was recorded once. CDR3 sequence reads: CASIRSYEQYF. The CDR3 coding sequence is TGTGCCAGCATCAGGTCCTACGAGCAGTACTTC. The genes are TRBV6-5 and TRBJ2-7, with D unresolved. The CDR3 sequence is 11 residues long. The V end was cut by 7 bases, the J end by 1 base, with 5 bases between. CDR1 is MNHEY and CDR2 is SVGAGI in the germline V gene.

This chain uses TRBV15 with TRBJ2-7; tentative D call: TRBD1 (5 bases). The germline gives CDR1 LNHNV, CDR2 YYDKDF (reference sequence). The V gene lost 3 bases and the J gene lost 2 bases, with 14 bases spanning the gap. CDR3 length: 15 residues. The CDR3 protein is CATSSVKTATYEQYF. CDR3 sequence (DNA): TGTGCCACCAGCAGCGTTAAGACAGCCACCTACGAGCAGTACTTC.

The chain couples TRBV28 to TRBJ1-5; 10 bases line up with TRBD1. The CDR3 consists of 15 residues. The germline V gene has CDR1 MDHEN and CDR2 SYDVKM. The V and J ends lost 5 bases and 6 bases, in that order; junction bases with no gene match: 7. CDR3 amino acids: CASSQGTGVGQPQHF. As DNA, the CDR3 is TGTGCCAGCAGTCAAGGGACAGGGGTTGGTCAGCCCCAGCATTTT.

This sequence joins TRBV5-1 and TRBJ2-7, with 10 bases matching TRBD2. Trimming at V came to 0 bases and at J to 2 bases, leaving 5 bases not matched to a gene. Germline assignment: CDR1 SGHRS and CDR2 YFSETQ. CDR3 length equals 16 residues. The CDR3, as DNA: TGCGCCAGCAGCTTGGAAGCGGGAGGGCCAACCTACGAGCAGTACTTC. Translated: CASSLEAGGPTYEQYF. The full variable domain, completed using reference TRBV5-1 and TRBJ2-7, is KAGVTQTPRYLIKTRGQQVTLSCSPISGHRSVSWYQQTPGQGLQFLFEYFSETQRNKGNFPGRFSGRQFSNSRSEMNVSTLELGDSALYLCASSLEAGGPTYEQYFGPGTRLTVT.

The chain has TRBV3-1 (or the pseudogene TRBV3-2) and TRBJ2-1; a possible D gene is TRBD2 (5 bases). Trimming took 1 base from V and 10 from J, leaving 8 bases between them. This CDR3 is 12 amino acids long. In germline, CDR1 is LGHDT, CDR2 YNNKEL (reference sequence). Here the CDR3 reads CASSQGGREQFF. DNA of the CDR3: TGTGCCAGCAGCCAAGGCGGGCGGGAGCAGTTCTTC.

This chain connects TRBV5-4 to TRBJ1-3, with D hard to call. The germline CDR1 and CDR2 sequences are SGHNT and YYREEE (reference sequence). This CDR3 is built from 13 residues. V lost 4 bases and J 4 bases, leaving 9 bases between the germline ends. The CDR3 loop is CASSPPSGNTIYF. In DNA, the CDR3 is TGTGCCAGCAGCCCCCCCTCCGGAAACACCATATATTTT.

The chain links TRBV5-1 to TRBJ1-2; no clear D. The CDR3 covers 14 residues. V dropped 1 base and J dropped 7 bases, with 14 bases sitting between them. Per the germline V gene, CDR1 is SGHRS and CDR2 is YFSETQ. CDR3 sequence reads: CASSLSSGRFGYTF. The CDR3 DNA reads TGCGCCAGCAGCTTGTCGTCCGGGCGGTTTGGCTACACCTTC.

The CDR3 bases are TGTGCCAGCAGCCCTGGGGGGGCATCCTACAATGAGCAGTTCTTC. Its protein is CASSPGGASYNEQFF. The chain links TRBV5-4 to TRBJ2-1, with D perhaps TRBD2 (7 bases). V was clipped by 4 bases and J by 1 base, with 12 bases between them. Germline assignment: CDR1 SGHNT and CDR2 YYREEE (reference sequence). This CDR3 is built from 15 residues.

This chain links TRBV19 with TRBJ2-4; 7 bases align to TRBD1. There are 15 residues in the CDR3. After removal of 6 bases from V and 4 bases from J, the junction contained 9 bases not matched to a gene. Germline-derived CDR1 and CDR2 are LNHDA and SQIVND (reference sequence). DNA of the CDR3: TGTGCCAGTAGGACAGGGCCCCATCGGAAAAACATTCAGTACTTC. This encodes CASRTGPHRKNIQYF.

In nucleotides, the CDR3 is TGTGCCAGCACGACACGGCTGGATTATGATGGCTACACCTTC. Translating gives CASTTRLDYDGYTF. The chain combines TRBV9 with TRBJ1-2; no clear D gene. Germline assignment: CDR1 SGDLS and CDR2 YYNGEE. The V gene lost 6 bases and the J gene lost 6 bases, with 18 bases spanning the gap. This CDR3 comprises 14 residues.

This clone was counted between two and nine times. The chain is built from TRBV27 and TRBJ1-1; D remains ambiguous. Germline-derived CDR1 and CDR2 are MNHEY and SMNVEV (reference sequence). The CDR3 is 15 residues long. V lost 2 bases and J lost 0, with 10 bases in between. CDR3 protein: CASSLRQGLNTEAFF. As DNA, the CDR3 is TGTGCCAGCAGTTTAAGGCAAGGATTGAACACTGAAGCTTTCTTT.

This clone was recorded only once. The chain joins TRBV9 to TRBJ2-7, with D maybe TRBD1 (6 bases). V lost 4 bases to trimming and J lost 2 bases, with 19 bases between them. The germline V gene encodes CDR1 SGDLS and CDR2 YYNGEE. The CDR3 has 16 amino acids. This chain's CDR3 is CASSPQRGTGTYEQYF. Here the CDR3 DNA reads TGTGCCAGCAGCCCCCAGAGGGGGACGGGAACCTACGAGCAGTACTTC.

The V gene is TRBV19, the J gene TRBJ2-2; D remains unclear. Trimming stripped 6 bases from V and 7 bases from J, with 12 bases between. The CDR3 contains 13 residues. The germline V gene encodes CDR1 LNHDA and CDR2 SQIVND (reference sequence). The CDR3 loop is CASRTGSIGELFF. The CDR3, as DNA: TGTGCCAGTAGGACCGGTAGCATCGGGGAGCTGTTTTTT.

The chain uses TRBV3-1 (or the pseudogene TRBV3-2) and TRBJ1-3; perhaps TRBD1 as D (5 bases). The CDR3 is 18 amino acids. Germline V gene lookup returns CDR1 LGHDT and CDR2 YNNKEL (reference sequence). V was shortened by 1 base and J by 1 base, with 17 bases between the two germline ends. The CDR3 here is CASSQVQGNYQSGNTIYF. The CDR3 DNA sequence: TGTGCCAGCAGCCAAGTGCAGGGCAATTACCAATCTGGAAACACCATATATTTT.

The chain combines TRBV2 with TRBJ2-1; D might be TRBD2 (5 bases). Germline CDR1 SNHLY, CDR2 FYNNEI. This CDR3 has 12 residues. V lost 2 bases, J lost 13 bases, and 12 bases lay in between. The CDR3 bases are TGTGCCAGCAGTGAAAGGGAGACAATCCAGTTCTTC. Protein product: CASSERETIQFF. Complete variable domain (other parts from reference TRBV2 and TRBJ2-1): EPEVTQTPSHQVTQMGQEVILRCVPISNHLYFYWYRQILGQKVEFLVSFYNNEISEKSEIFDDQFSVERPDGSNFTLKIRSTKLEDSAMYFCASSERETIQFFGPGTRLTVL.

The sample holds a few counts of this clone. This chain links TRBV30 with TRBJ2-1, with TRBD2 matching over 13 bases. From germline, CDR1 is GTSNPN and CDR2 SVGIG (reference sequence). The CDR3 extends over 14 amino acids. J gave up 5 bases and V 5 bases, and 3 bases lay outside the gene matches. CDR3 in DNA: TGTGCCTGGCGGACTAGCGGGAGACACAATGAGCAGTTCTTC. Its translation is CAWRTSGRHNEQFF.

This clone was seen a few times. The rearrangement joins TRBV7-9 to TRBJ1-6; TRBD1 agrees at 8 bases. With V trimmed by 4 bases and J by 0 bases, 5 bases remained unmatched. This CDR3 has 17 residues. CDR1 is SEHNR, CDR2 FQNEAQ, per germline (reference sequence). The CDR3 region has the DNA TGTGCCAGCAGCTCCCGGACAGGGAACTCCTATAATTCACCCCTCCACTTT. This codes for CASSSRTGNSYNSPLHF.

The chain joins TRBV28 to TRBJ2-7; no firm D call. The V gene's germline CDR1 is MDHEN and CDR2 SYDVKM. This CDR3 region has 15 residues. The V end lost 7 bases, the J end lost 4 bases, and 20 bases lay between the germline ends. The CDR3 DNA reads TGTGCCAGCAAAGTAACGGGCACCACCTCTTACGAGCAGTACTTC. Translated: CASKVTGTTSYEQYF.

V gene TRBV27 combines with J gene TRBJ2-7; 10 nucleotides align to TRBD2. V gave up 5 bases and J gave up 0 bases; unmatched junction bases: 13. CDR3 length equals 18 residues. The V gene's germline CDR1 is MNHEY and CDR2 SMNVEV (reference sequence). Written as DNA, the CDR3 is TGTGCCAGCAGTCCCGGGATAGGTAGCGGGAGGAGCTCCTACGAGCAGTACTTC. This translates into CASSPGIGSGRSSYEQYF.